Included here is one T cell receptor beta chain sequence, with context. Its matching antigen is unknown. Primers: 60 Vbeta forward and 13 Jbeta reverse. Clones were read by immunoSEQ multiplex PCR, and TCRdb kept only the in-frame ones, dropping some. The sample yields 150,000 to 200,000 clones, approximately 70% seen once. The data belong to a study of cytomegalovirus exposure and HLA in healthy donors. Study-wide results and caveats: Some V segments, including TRBV6-2 and TRBV6-3, were excluded as indistinguishable. The authors reported that TCR beta sequences could predict HLA-A and HLA-B alleles. These predictions were accurate for most subjects in the first cohort.

Donors showed nominal health when sampled, although they likely had unrecorded immune exposures. Losses at the gene ends were 5 bases for V and 5 bases for J; bases not matched to a gene: 5. The CDR3 is 14 residues long. Germline V gives CDR1 MNHEY, CDR2 SVGAGI. The V gene is TRBV6-5, the J gene TRBJ2-1; TRBD1 matches 8 bases. This receptor was identified in a man between 18 and 35 years old in good health and CMV-seropositive. The sample consisted of PBMCs. The CDR3 DNA sequence: TGTGCCAGCAGTAGAGGACAGGGCCACAATGAGCAGTTCTTC. It specifies CASSRGQGHNEQFF.